A single sample is the source of the 15 T cell receptor beta chains below, sequenced in a study of T cells in localized non-small cell lung cancer. Method: immunoSEQ multiplex PCR; TCRdb's copy keeps in-frame clones and lacks some. The table includes some 130,000 clones, roughly nine tenths detected once. The sample here was peripheral blood, taken before any cancer treatment. All receptors derive from a female donor of 60 years or more with stage I lung adenocarcinoma.

This clone came up a few times. The rearrangement joins TRBV20-1 to TRBJ1-4; D possibly corresponds to TRBD1 (6 bases). V lost 5 bases, J lost 8 bases, and 9 bases lay in between. The CDR3 spans 11 residues. Germline CDR1 is DFQATT and CDR2 is SNEGSKA (reference sequence). CDR3 region: CSALDREKLFF. CDR3 nucleotides: TGCAGTGCTCTAGACAGGGAAAAACTGTTTTTT.

The sample holds one count of this clone. The chain links TRBV5-1 to TRBJ1-2; 7 bases agree with TRBD1. CDR3 length: 16 residues. Germline V CDR1 and CDR2: SGHRS, YFSETQ. The V gene end was trimmed by 2 bases and the J gene end by 0 bases; junction bases not matched to a gene: 7. CDR3 nucleotides: TGCGCCAGCAGCTTAGTCCCGGGACAGCCTAACTATGGCTACACCTTC. Its translation: CASSLVPGQPNYGYTF.

V gene TRBV5-4 combines with J gene TRBJ2-6; the D gene is possibly TRBD2 (5 bases). The CDR3 loop spans 15 amino acids. V dropped 4 bases and J dropped 4 bases, with 12 bases sitting between them. Germline CDR1 and CDR2: SGHNT and YYREEE (reference sequence). The CDR3 DNA sequence: TGTGCCAGCAGCCGGGAAGGTACAGGGGCCAACGTCCTGACTTTC. Amino acids: CASSREGTGANVLTF.

The chain uses TRBV18 and TRBJ1-4; 7 bases match TRBD1. In germline, CDR1 is KGHSH, CDR2 LQKENI. This CDR3 has 15 amino acids. V shed 2 bases and J 5 bases; nucleotides not matched to a gene: 5. The CDR3 region has the DNA TGTGCCAGCTCACCAGGACAGGCGAAGAATGAAAAACTGTTTTTT. The encoded protein is CASSPGQAKNEKLFF.

Of note for this clone: This sample also contains other DNA sequences that code for the same CDR3. V gene TRBV2 combines with J gene TRBJ2-6; D possibly corresponds to TRBD1 (5 bases). The CDR3 has 15 amino acids. The V gene lost 4 bases and the J gene lost 0 bases, with 7 bases spanning the gap. Germline assignment: CDR1 SNHLY and CDR2 FYNNEI. CDR3: CASSGGSSGANVLTF. The CDR3 DNA sequence: TGTGCCAGCAGTGGGGGCAGCTCTGGGGCCAACGTCCTGACTTTC.

The chain is built from TRBV10-3 and TRBJ1-2, with 9 bases identical to TRBD1. This CDR3 has 15 amino acids. Germline CDR1 is ENHRY and CDR2 is SYGVKD. Trimming cost V 4 bases and J 8 bases; bases outside gene matches: 11. The CDR3 DNA reads TGTGCCATCAGTGCGACGGGACAGGGTCATCTCGGCTACACCTTC. As protein: CAISATGQGHLGYTF.

Comment on this clone: In the same sample, other DNA sequences code for this CDR3. The chain couples TRBV19 to TRBJ1-3; 7 positions agree with TRBD1. The CDR3 is 14 amino acids. V was pared by 5 bases and J by 4 bases, with 5 bases of the junction left unmatched. The germline gives CDR1 LNHDA, CDR2 SQIVND (reference sequence). The CDR3 reads CASSLTGSGNTIYF. The CDR3 coding sequence is TGTGCCAGTAGTCTGACAGGGTCAGGAAACACCATATATTTT.

This chain links TRBV5-1 with TRBJ2-7, with 9 bases identical to TRBD1. Germline CDR1 is SGHRS and CDR2 is YFSETQ. The junction had 2 bases not matched to a gene; V was cut back by 0 bases and J by 4 bases. The CDR3 runs to 14 residues. The CDR3: CASSLVDRGYEQYF. The CDR3 DNA reads TGCGCCAGCAGCTTGGTGGACAGGGGATACGAGCAGTACTTC. The whole variable domain, filled in from reference TRBV5-1 and TRBJ2-7, reads KAGVTQTPRYLIKTRGQQVTLSCSPISGHRSVSWYQQTPGQGLQFLFEYFSETQRNKGNFPGRFSGRQFSNSRSEMNVSTLELGDSALYLCASSLVDRGYEQYFGPGTRLTVT.

The CDR3 DNA reads as TGCGCCAGCAGCCAACCGGGGACAGGGCGTATTACCCCGAACACTGAAGCTTTCTTT. Translated: CASSQPGTGRITPNTEAFF. This chain joins TRBV4-1 and TRBJ1-1; 9 nucleotides match TRBD1. CDR3 length: 19 residues. V lost 2 bases to trimming and J lost 1 base; unmatched junction nucleotides: 14. Germline-derived CDR1 and CDR2 are MGHRA and YSYEKL.

The rearrangement links TRBV7-9 to TRBJ2-7, with 8 bases fitting TRBD1. CDR3 length: 15 residues. The germline V gene has CDR1 SEHNR and CDR2 FQNEAQ (reference sequence). The J segment lost 5 bases and the V segment lost 3 bases, leaving 9 bases of the junction unmatched. CDR3: CASSFLAGGPNEQYF. The CDR3 region has the DNA TGTGCCAGCAGCTTTCTTGCAGGGGGCCCCAACGAGCAGTACTTC. Based on the CDR3 plus reference TRBV7-9 and TRBJ2-7, the full variable domain is DTGVSQNPRHKITKRGQNVTFRCDPISEHNRLYWYRQTLGQGPEFLTYFQNEAQLEKSRLLSDRFSAERPKGSFSTLEIQRTEQGDSAMYLCASSFLAGGPNEQYFGPGTRLTVT.

The chain combines TRBV30 with TRBJ1-5; D unclear. Germline V gene data show CDR1 as GTSNPN and CDR2 as SVGIG (reference sequence). CDR3 length: 13 amino acids. The V and J ends lost 2 bases and 1 base respectively, with 6 bases between them. DNA of the CDR3: TGTGCCTGGAGTTACACCAGCAATCAGCCCCAGCATTTT. Its translation: CAWSYTSNQPQHF.

This sequence joins TRBV4-2 and TRBJ2-7, with TRBD2 as a possible D gene (5 bases). The V and J ends lost 0 bases and 7 bases respectively, with 16 bases between them. The CDR3 consists of 15 residues. Germline values: CDR1 LGHNA, CDR2 YNFKEQ. Here the CDR3 reads CASSQDQEVPGEQYF. CDR3 bases: TGTGCCAGCAGCCAAGATCAGGAGGTGCCAGGAGAGCAGTACTTC.

V and J are TRBV6-5 and TRBJ2-4, with D possibly being TRBD1 or TRBD2 (6 bases each). The CDR3 consists of 15 residues. V lost 7 bases, J lost 5 bases, and 18 bases lay in between. The germline CDR1 and CDR2 sequences are MNHEY and SVGAGI. CDR3 sequence (DNA): TGTGCCAGCACTCGTTTGGGGGGCGATGAAAACATTCAGTACTTC. This gives the protein CASTRLGGDENIQYF.

This rearrangement joins TRBV11-2 to TRBJ2-1; 11 positions agree with TRBD2. Germline trimming cut 6 bases from V and 10 bases from J; bases unmatched to any gene: 8. CDR1 and CDR2 from the germline V gene are SGHAT and FQNNGV. CDR3 size: 14 residues. Here the CDR3 DNA reads TGTGCCAGCAGATCTCAGTCTAGCGGGAGGGAGCAGTTCTTC. Residues: CASRSQSSGREQFF.

The chain links TRBV5-4 to TRBJ2-1; D not certain. Germline CDR1 and CDR2: SGHNT and YYREEE (reference sequence). V was shortened by 6 bases and J by 2 bases, with 18 bases between the two germline ends. The CDR3 is 16 residues long. The CDR3 DNA reads TGTGCCAGCATCAAATCGACCGGAGAGACCTACAATGAGCAGTTCTTC. This translates into CASIKSTGETYNEQFF.